Below are 20 T cell receptor beta chains sequenced from a single sample in a study of cytomegalovirus exposure and HLA in healthy donors. PCR amplification relied on 60 Vbeta primers (plus 13 Jbeta primers). Libraries were prepared by immunoSEQ multiplex PCR; TCRdb keeps only in-frame clonotypes and omits some of them. The sample records approximately 110,000 clones, 70% being singletons. The specimen was PBMCs. These receptors were taken from a man aged 40-55 years in good health and CMV-seropositive.

The V call is TRBV5-4, the J call TRBJ2-1; 8 bases agree with TRBD2. Germline CDR1 SGHNT, CDR2 YYREEE (reference sequence). V trimming: 2 bases; J trimming: 9 bases; junction bases outside the gene matches: 1. This CDR3 has 12 residues. Here the CDR3 DNA reads TGTGCCAGCAGCTTAAGCGGGAGTGAGCAGTTCTTC. Its protein is CASSLSGSEQFF.

The rearrangement joins TRBV7-6 to TRBJ1-1; TRBD1 might be the D (6 bases). The length of the CDR3 is 15 residues. V shed 7 bases and J shed 0 bases, with 15 bases lying between them. The germline V gene has CDR1 SGHVS and CDR2 FNYEAQ. CDR3 sequence (DNA): TGTGCCAGCACCGGGACACCGCCCGTGAACACTGAAGCTTTCTTT. It is translated as CASTGTPPVNTEAFF.

A few counts support this clone. The same CDR3 also results from other DNA sequences found in this sample. This chain uses TRBV29-1 with TRBJ2-7; 9 bases agree with TRBD1. The V gene's germline CDR1 is SQVTM and CDR2 ANQGSEA. The CDR3 is 12 amino acids. V gave up 6 bases and J gave up 2 bases; unmatched junction bases: 2. The CDR3 DNA follows: TGCAGCGTCGGGACAGGGACCTACGAGCAGTACTTC. It codes for CSVGTGTYEQYF.

This clone has a single count. CDR3 sequence: CASSRISGSGNNEQFF. The CDR3, as DNA: TGTGCCAGCAGTCGAATTAGCGGGAGTGGAAACAATGAGCAGTTCTTC. The chain links TRBV7-9 to TRBJ2-1, with 9 bases identical to TRBD2. With V trimmed by 6 bases and J by 5 bases, 11 bases remained unmatched. CDR3 length: 16 residues. CDR1 and CDR2 from the germline V gene are SEHNR and FQNEAQ (reference sequence).

There are a few counts of this clone. This chain uses TRBV4-1 with TRBJ2-7; 8 bases agree with TRBD1. The CDR3 is made up of 14 amino acids. The germline V gene encodes CDR1 MGHRA and CDR2 YSYEKL. The trim removed 4 bases at V and 2 bases at J, leaving 4 bases unmatched. The CDR3 is CASSPRDRPYEQYF. CDR3 coding DNA: TGCGCCAGCAGCCCCCGGGACAGGCCCTACGAGCAGTACTTC.

Only a few counts were recorded for this clone. The gene calls are TRBV19 and TRBJ2-5; D is unclear. Germline V lookup: CDR1 LNHDA, CDR2 SQIVND (reference sequence). This CDR3 comprises 13 residues. V was pared by 4 bases and J by 5 bases, with 11 bases between. CDR3 in amino acids: CASSRVGVETQYF. In DNA form, the CDR3 reads TGTGCCAGTAGTAGGGTCGGAGTGGAGACCCAGTACTTC.

The gene calls are TRBV5-5 and TRBJ2-5; D possibly corresponds to TRBD1 (6 bases). The ends were cut back, 3 bases at V and 2 bases at J, with 14 bases in the middle. Germline V lookup: CDR1 SGHKS, CDR2 YYEKEE (reference sequence). The CDR3 has 15 residues. CDR3 amino acids: CASSSVGQQQETQYF. As DNA, the CDR3 is TGTGCCAGCAGCTCCGTGGGACAACAACAAGAGACCCAGTACTTC.

This clone was seen more than once but under ten times. J is TRBJ1-5 and V is TRBV2; D remains unclear. CDR1 is SNHLY, CDR2 FYNNEI, per germline. Deletions cut 8 bases from V and 1 base from J, with 12 bases between. The CDR3 sequence is 14 residues long. CDR3 protein: CASCLAVSNQPQHF. The CDR3 DNA is TGTGCCAGCTGTCTGGCGGTAAGCAATCAGCCCCAGCATTTT.

The gene calls are TRBV28 and TRBJ1-5; D may be TRBD1 (5 bases). This CDR3 spans 16 amino acids. Trimming cost V 2 bases and J 0 bases, with 11 bases left between them. In germline, CDR1 is MDHEN, CDR2 SYDVKM. CDR3 in amino acids: CASSLRTLSSNQPQHF. The CDR3 region has the DNA TGTGCCAGCAGTTTACGGACACTATCTAGCAATCAGCCCCAGCATTTT. The full variable domain, its missing parts supplied by reference TRBV28 and TRBJ1-5, is DVKVTQSSRYLVKRTGEKVFLECVQDMDHENMFWYRQDPGLGLRLIYFSYDVKMKEKGDIPEGYSVSREKKERFSLILESASTNQTSMYLCASSLRTLSSNQPQHFGDGTRLSIL.

The V gene is TRBV27, the J gene TRBJ1-1; tentative D call: TRBD1 (5 bases). V gave up 0 bases and J gave up 0 bases, with 8 bases separating them. CDR3 length: 15 amino acids. CDR1 MNHEY and CDR2 SMNVEV come from the germline V gene (reference sequence). The CDR3 region is CASSLSTALNTEAFF. The CDR3 coding sequence is TGTGCCAGCAGTTTATCGACAGCCTTGAACACTGAAGCTTTCTTT.

CDR3: CASSLGTGDHQPQHF. CDR3 nucleotides: TGTGCCAGCAGTTTAGGGACAGGGGACCATCAGCCCCAGCATTTT. The J gene is TRBJ1-5, the V gene TRBV28; 10 nucleotides agree with TRBD1. This CDR3 is 15 amino acids long. Germline V gene lookup returns CDR1 MDHEN and CDR2 SYDVKM. V trimming: 2 bases; J trimming: 5 bases; junction bases outside the gene matches: 3.

The chain is built from TRBV19 and TRBJ1-2; weak D call: TRBD1 (5 bases). This CDR3 has 13 residues. Trimming removed 3 bases at V and 2 bases at J, with 7 bases between. Per germline, CDR1 LNHDA and CDR2 SQIVND (reference sequence). The CDR3 spells CASSIPGNYGYTF. CDR3 nucleotides: TGTGCCAGTAGTATTCCAGGGAACTATGGCTACACCTTC.

This clone showed up just a few times. This chain links TRBV6-1 with TRBJ1-4; D gene uncertain. Germline CDR1 and CDR2: MNHNS and SASEGT. The ends were cut back, 1 base at V and 10 bases at J, with 16 bases in the middle. The CDR3 runs to 15 residues. This chain's CDR3 is CASSEVSLFTRKLFF. The CDR3 region has the DNA TGTGCCAGCAGTGAAGTGAGTCTCTTTACTCGAAAACTGTTTTTT.

J is TRBJ1-4 and V is TRBV29-1; 10 bases align to TRBD1. Germline V lookup: CDR1 SQVTM, CDR2 ANQGSEA. This CDR3 has 14 residues. V lost 6 bases and J lost 5; bases outside the gene matches: 6. Here the CDR3 DNA reads TGCAGCGTGGTCCCGGGACAGGGGAATGAAAAACTGTTTTTT. Amino acids: CSVVPGQGNEKLFF.

V is TRBV5-6 and J is TRBJ2-3, with TRBD2 matching 10 bases. Germline-derived CDR1 and CDR2 are SGHDT and YYEEEE. The CDR3 is 16 residues long. With V trimmed by 0 bases and J by 5 bases, 6 bases remained unmatched. DNA for the CDR3: TGTGCCAGCAGCTTGGGTCTAGCGGGAGTTGGAGATACGCAGTATTTT. As protein: CASSLGLAGVGDTQYF.

The chain carries TRBV10-3 and TRBJ1-1; 8 nucleotides line up with TRBD1. Germline CDR1 reads ENHRY; CDR2 reads SYGVKD. The CDR3 contains 16 residues. J gave up 5 bases and V 4 bases, and 12 bases lay outside the gene matches. The CDR3 is CAISGSQGAWETEAFF. The CDR3 DNA reads TGTGCCATCAGTGGATCCCAGGGGGCATGGGAAACTGAAGCTTTCTTT.

This chain joins TRBV28 and TRBJ1-4; 9 bases are shared with TRBD1. The junction had 10 bases not matched to a gene; V was cut back by 7 bases and J by 4 bases. The CDR3 runs to 16 residues. CDR1 is MDHEN, CDR2 SYDVKM, per germline. The DNA of the CDR3 is TGTGCCAGCACCTCTACAGGGGGCCATGTTAATGAAAAACTGTTTTTT. This translates into CASTSTGGHVNEKLFF.

There are a few counts of this clone. The gene calls are TRBV6-1 and TRBJ2-7; D not certain. Germline-derived CDR1 and CDR2 are MNHNS and SASEGT. The V gene lost 6 bases and the J gene lost 3 bases, with 9 bases spanning the gap. The CDR3 covers 12 residues. In nucleotides, the CDR3 is TGTGCCAGCAGCCAATTGGGCTACGAGCAGTACGTC. Translated: CASSQLGYEQYV.

The table lists this clone with a few counts. The CDR3 DNA reads TGTGCCAGCAGTCCACTGTCAAGCCCCGGAGCTACGCAGTATTTT. Its translation: CASSPLSSPGATQYF. V is TRBV6-5 and J is TRBJ2-3; D is unresolved. The CDR3 contains 15 residues. Germline V gene sequence: CDR1 MNHEY, CDR2 SVGAGI. Trimming took 5 bases from V and 8 from J, leaving 20 bases between them.

This clone is medium-sized. This sequence joins TRBV6-1 and TRBJ2-3; TRBD2 might be the D (6 bases). V dropped 4 bases and J dropped 0 bases, with 11 bases sitting between them. In germline, CDR1 is MNHNS, CDR2 SASEGT. The CDR3 covers 15 residues. The CDR3 DNA reads as TGTGCCAGCAGTGCTAGCGAAGGGAGCACAGATACGCAGTATTTT. This gives the protein CASSASEGSTDTQYF.